These 21 T cell receptor beta chains originate from one sample sequenced in a study of T cells in Graves' hyperthyroidism and ophthalmopathy. There were TCR beta CDR3 regions amplified from RNA transcripts. The TCR CDR3 was amplified in a first-round RT-PCR using the HTBI primer set. Each CDR3 protein gets one entry after TCRdb re-called the multiplex PCR reads with MiXCR. The data hold more than 450,000 distinct CDR3 sequences, with around 20% observed a single time. Sequenced sample: blood. The origin of the receptors is a man aged 35 to 55 with Graves' ophthalmopathy.

This clonotype was counted many times. The chain carries TRBV30 and TRBJ1-5; 11 positions agree with TRBD1. The length of the CDR3 is 13 residues. The germline V gene encodes CDR1 GTSNPN and CDR2 SVGIG (reference sequence). J gave up 4 bases and V 5 bases, and 1 base lay outside the gene matches. The CDR3 DNA reads TGTGCCTGGGGGACAGGGGGGAATCAGCCCCAGCATTTT. Protein: CAWGTGGNQPQHF.

Worth noting for this clonotype: Just one base apart from a much larger clone, this may be a read error. Written as DNA, the CDR3 is TGCGCCAGCAGCTCCCCAATTCTAGCGGGAGGGGAGTGGGCACACAATGAGCAGTTCTTC. Its protein product is CASSSPILAGGEWAHNEQFF. The rearrangement links TRBV5-1 to TRBJ2-1; TRBD2 aligns across 12 bases. J lost 5 bases, V lost 3 bases, and 18 bases had no gene match. Germline CDR1 SGHRS, CDR2 YFSETQ. CDR3 length: 20 amino acids.

The chain joins TRBV10-3 to TRBJ2-7, with 11 bases lining up with TRBD2. The CDR3 extends over 17 amino acids. With 2 bases clipped from V and 6 bases from J, the junction kept 12 bases outside the gene matches. Germline V gives CDR1 ENHRY, CDR2 SYGVKD. CDR3 sequence: CAISERAGLAGGCEQYF. The CDR3 DNA sequence: TGTGCCATCAGTGAGCGCGCCGGACTAGCGGGCGGATGCGAGCAGTACTTC.

The chain joins TRBV7-8 to TRBJ2-1, with 7 bases lining up with TRBD1. With V trimmed by 5 bases and J by 2 bases, 21 bases remained unmatched. The germline gives CDR1 SGHVS, CDR2 FQNEAQ. This CDR3 is built from 20 residues. As DNA, the CDR3 is TGTGCCAGCAGCGCAGGCATGGGCTGGGACAGATCGAGGACCTACAATGAGCAGTTCTTC. It codes for CASSAGMGWDRSRTYNEQFF.

This clonotype came up many times. The chain recombines TRBV3-1 with TRBJ2-7, with 9 bases matching TRBD1. V dropped 4 bases and J dropped 2; count of bases not matched to a gene: 6. The CDR3 sequence is 15 residues long. The germline V gene has CDR1 LGHDT and CDR2 YNNKEL (reference sequence). CDR3 DNA sequence: TGTGCCAGCAGCCCCCGGGACAGGGTAACCTACGAGCAGTACTTC. Its protein is CASSPRDRVTYEQYF.

On this clonotype itself: This may come from a read error, since a much larger clone is one base off. V is TRBV7-2 and J is TRBJ1-4, with TRBD1 as a possible D gene (6 bases). The CDR3 covers 19 residues. Germline CDR1 SGHTA, CDR2 FQGNSA. CDR3 DNA: TGTGTCAGCAGCTCCCCTTTATCGGGAAACACAGGGTCGGATGAAAAACTGTTTTTT. It codes for CVSSSPLSGNTGSDEKLFF. Combining the CDR3 with reference TRBV7-2 and TRBJ1-4 gives the whole variable domain GAGVSQSPSNKVTEKGKDVELRCDPISGHTALYWYRQSLGQGLEFLIYFQGNSAPDKSGLPSDRFSAERTGGSVSTLTIQRTQQEDSAVYLCVSSSPLSGNTGSDEKLFFGSGTQLSVL.

This clonotype was found many times. CDR3 protein: CASSLPGGLTEAFF. The CDR3 region has the DNA TGTGCCAGCAGCTTACCAGGGGGCTTAACTGAAGCTTTCTTT. This chain joins TRBV11-2 and TRBJ1-1, with 8 bases lining up with TRBD1. The V gene's germline CDR1 is SGHAT and CDR2 FQNNGV. The V and J ends lost 2 bases and 5 bases, in that order; junction bases with no gene match: 4. The CDR3 extends over 14 amino acids.

This clonotype was picked up many times. The chain combines TRBV30 with TRBJ1-1; no clear D gene. This CDR3 is 12 amino acids long. The germline CDR1 and CDR2 sequences are GTSNPN and SVGIG (reference sequence). V dropped 4 bases and J dropped 1 base, with 7 bases sitting between them. CDR3 in DNA: TGTGCCTGGAACTCAGGGAACACTGAAGCTTTCTTT. This sequence encodes CAWNSGNTEAFF.

This clonotype was picked up a small number of times. The chain carries TRBV20-1 and TRBJ1-6; 10 bases fit TRBD1. The germline gives CDR1 DFQATT, CDR2 SNEGSKA (reference sequence). The trim removed 6 bases at V and 5 bases at J, leaving 13 bases unmatched. The CDR3 is 17 amino acids. Here the CDR3 DNA reads TGCAGTGCCACCGACAGGGGGCTGTGGGGGCATAATTCACCCCTCCACTTT. It translates to CSATDRGLWGHNSPLHF.

This clonotype was picked up a small number of times. The V gene is TRBV20-1, the J gene TRBJ2-3; TRBD2 matches 8 bases. V trimming: 3 bases; J trimming: 3 bases; junction bases outside the gene matches: 5. CDR1 is DFQATT and CDR2 is SNEGSKA in the germline V gene (reference sequence). The CDR3 loop spans 14 amino acids. CDR3 region: CSASRSGSTDTQYF. In DNA form, the CDR3 reads TGCAGTGCTAGTAGAAGCGGGAGTACAGATACGCAGTATTTT.

The CDR3 loop is CASSLNDGSTYNEQFF. The CDR3 DNA follows: TGTGCCAGCAGCTTAAACGACGGGAGCACATACAATGAGCAGTTCTTC. This chain uses TRBV7-9 with TRBJ2-1, with D perhaps TRBD2 (6 bases). Trimming cost V 2 bases and J 4 bases, with 15 bases left between them. This CDR3 spans 16 amino acids. Germline-derived CDR1 and CDR2 are SEHNR and FQNEAQ (reference sequence).

This clonotype was counted between two and nine times. This chain uses TRBV27 with TRBJ1-1; D is uncertain. Germline V gives CDR1 MNHEY, CDR2 SMNVEV (reference sequence). Trimming took off 4 bases at V and 10 bases at J, with 16 bases between the two ends. CDR3 length: 13 residues. This CDR3 reads CASSSGGPKGAFF. The DNA for the CDR3 is TGTGCCAGCAGTTCCGGTGGGCCCAAAGGAGCTTTCTTT.

The V and J genes are TRBV20-1 and TRBJ2-4; D uncertain. From germline, CDR1 is DFQATT and CDR2 SNEGSKA (reference sequence). V lost 0 bases and J lost 6, with 18 bases in between. The length of the CDR3 is 16 residues. CDR3 in amino acids: CSAREGRPPPLNIQYF. CDR3 bases: TGCAGTGCTAGAGAGGGCAGGCCTCCACCATTAAACATTCAGTACTTC.

J is TRBJ2-4 and V is TRBV20-1; D is undetermined. Germline CDR1 DFQATT, CDR2 SNEGSKA (reference sequence). The CDR3 sequence is 11 residues long. V gave up 6 bases and J gave up 7 bases, with 10 bases separating them. The CDR3 region has the DNA TGCAGTGCCCCCCTTGCTAACATTCAGTACTTC. This codes for CSAPLANIQYF.

At least ten counts were recorded for this clonotype. The chain is built from TRBV3-1 and TRBJ1-1; TRBD1 aligns across 8 bases. This CDR3 has 14 amino acids. After removal of 4 bases from V and 6 bases from J, the junction contained 7 bases not matched to a gene. Germline V gene sequence: CDR1 LGHDT, CDR2 YNNKEL (reference sequence). CDR3 residues: CASSPEDRDAEAFF. The CDR3 nucleotides read TGTGCCAGCAGCCCTGAGGACAGGGACGCTGAAGCTTTCTTT.

At least ten counts were recorded for this clonotype. This chain connects TRBV30 to TRBJ1-2, with 9 nucleotides matching TRBD1. The germline V gene encodes CDR1 GTSNPN and CDR2 SVGIG (reference sequence). V lost 3 bases to trimming and J lost 8 bases; unmatched junction nucleotides: 4. CDR3 length equals 12 residues. DNA of the CDR3: TGTGCCTGGAGAGGACAGGGGACAGGCTACACCTTC. Amino acid sequence: CAWRGQGTGYTF.

This clonotype occurred many times. The J gene is TRBJ2-7, the V gene TRBV12-3 or TRBV12-4; TRBD2 matches at 13 bases. V trimming: 6 bases; J trimming: 2 bases; junction bases outside the gene matches: 1. The CDR3 is 14 amino acids. The CDR3 DNA follows: TGTGCCAGCAGACTAGCGGGGGGGACCTACGAGCAGTACTTC. Translating gives CASRLAGGTYEQYF.

In this sample, this clonotype turned up many times. The chain recombines TRBV28 with TRBJ1-2, with 8 bases matching TRBD1. The J segment lost 9 bases and the V segment lost 3 bases, leaving 3 bases of the junction unmatched. Germline values: CDR1 MDHEN, CDR2 SYDVKM. The CDR3 consists of 12 residues. The CDR3 here is CASSFRDRSYTF. The CDR3, as DNA: TGTGCCAGCAGTTTTCGGGACAGGAGCTACACCTTC.

Remarks on this clonotype: At one end the junction does not follow the germline gene, possibly because of a read error. The chain couples TRBV30 to TRBJ2-2; D might be TRBD1 or TRBD2, each matching 5 bases. Germline V gene sequence: CDR1 GTSNPN, CDR2 SVGIG (reference sequence). CDR3 length: 16 residues. The CDR3 DNA is TGTGCCTGGAGTGTACTCGGCAGGGAGAACGCCGGGGAGCTGTTTTTT. Translation: CAWSVLGRENAGELFF.

This clonotype was detected many times. The genes are TRBV4-3 and TRBJ2-5, with 8 bases matching TRBD2. This CDR3 has 16 amino acids. The germline CDR1 and CDR2 sequences are LGHNA and YSLEER. Trimming at V came to 0 bases and at J to 4 bases, leaving 7 bases not matched to a gene. CDR3 in amino acids: CASSQEGTSERETQYF. CDR3 nucleotides: TGCGCCAGCAGCCAAGAAGGGACTAGTGAGCGAGAGACCCAGTACTTC.

This clonotype has a count of ten or more. This sequence joins TRBV29-1 and TRBJ1-1; TRBD1 might be the D (6 bases). In germline, CDR1 is SQVTM, CDR2 ANQGSEA. V lost 1 base and J 4 bases, leaving 13 bases between the germline ends. The CDR3 length is 14 residues. The CDR3 spells CSVEVGGGGTEAFF. DNA for the CDR3: TGCAGCGTTGAAGTTGGGGGCGGAGGCACTGAAGCTTTCTTT.